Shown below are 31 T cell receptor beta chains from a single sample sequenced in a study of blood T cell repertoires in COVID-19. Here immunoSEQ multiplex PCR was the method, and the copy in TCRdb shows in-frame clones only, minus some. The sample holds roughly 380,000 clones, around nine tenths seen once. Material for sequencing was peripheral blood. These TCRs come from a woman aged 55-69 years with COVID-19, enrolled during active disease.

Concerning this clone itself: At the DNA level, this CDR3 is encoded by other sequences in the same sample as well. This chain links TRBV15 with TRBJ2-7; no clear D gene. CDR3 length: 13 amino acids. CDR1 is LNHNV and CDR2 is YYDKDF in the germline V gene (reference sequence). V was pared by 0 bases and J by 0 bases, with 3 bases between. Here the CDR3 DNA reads TGTGCCACCAGCAGAGACAGCTCCTACGAGCAGTACTTC. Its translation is CATSRDSSYEQYF.

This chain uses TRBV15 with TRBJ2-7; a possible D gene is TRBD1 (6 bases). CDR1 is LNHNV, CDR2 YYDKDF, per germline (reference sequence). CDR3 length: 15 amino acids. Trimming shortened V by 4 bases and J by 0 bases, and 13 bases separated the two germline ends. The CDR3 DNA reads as TGTGCCACCAGCATAGCACAGGGCCGCTCCTACGAGCAGTACTTC. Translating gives CATSIAQGRSYEQYF.

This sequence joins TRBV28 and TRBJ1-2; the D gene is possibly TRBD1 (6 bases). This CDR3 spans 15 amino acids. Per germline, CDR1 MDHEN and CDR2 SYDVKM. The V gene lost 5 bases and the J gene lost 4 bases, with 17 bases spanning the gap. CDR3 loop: CASSLGSTGTYGYTF. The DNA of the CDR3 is TGTGCCAGCAGTCTGGGCTCCACAGGGACCTATGGCTACACCTTC.

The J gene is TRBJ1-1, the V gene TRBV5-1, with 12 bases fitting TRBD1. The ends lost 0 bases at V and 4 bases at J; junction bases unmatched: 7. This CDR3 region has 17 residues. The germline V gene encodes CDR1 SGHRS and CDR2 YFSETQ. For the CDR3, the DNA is TGCGCCAGCAGCTTGGCCCGGGGACAGGGGGCGACCACTGAAGCTTTCTTT. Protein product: CASSLARGQGATTEAFF. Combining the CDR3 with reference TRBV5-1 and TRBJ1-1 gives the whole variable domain KAGVTQTPRYLIKTRGQQVTLSCSPISGHRSVSWYQQTPGQGLQFLFEYFSETQRNKGNFPGRFSGRQFSNSRSEMNVSTLELGDSALYLCASSLARGQGATTEAFFGQGTRLTVV.

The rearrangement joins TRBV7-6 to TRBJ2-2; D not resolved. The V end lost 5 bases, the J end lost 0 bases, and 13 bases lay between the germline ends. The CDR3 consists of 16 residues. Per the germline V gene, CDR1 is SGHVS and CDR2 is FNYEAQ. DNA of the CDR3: TGTGCCAGCAGCCCCCTCCCCCCAGCGAACACCGGGGAGCTGTTTTTT. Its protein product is CASSPLPPANTGELFF.

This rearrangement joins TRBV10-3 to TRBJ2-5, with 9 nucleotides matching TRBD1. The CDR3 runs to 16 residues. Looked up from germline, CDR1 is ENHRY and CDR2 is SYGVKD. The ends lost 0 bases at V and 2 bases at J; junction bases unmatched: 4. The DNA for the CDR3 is TGTGCCATCAGTGAGTCGGTTGGACAGGGGCAAGAGACCCAGTACTTC. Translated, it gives CAISESVGQGQETQYF.

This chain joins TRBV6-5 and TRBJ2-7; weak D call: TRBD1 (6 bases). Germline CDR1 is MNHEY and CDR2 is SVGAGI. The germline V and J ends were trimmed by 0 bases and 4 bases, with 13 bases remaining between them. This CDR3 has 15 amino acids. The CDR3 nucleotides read TGTGCCAGCAGTTACTCACGGACAGATCCTTACGAGCAGTACTTC. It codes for CASSYSRTDPYEQYF.

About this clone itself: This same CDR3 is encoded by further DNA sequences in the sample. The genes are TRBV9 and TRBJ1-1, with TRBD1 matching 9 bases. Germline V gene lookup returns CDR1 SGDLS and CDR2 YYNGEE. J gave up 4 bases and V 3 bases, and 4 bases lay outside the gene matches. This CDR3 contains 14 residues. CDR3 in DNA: TGTGCCAGCAGCGCAGGGACAGGGAGCACTGAAGCTTTCTTT. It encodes CASSAGTGSTEAFF. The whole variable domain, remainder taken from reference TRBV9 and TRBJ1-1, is DSGVTQTPKHLITATGQRVTLRCSPRSGDLSVYWYQQSLDQGLQFLIQYYNGEERAKGNILERFSAQQFPDLHSELNLSSLELGDSALYFCASSAGTGSTEAFFGQGTRLTVV.

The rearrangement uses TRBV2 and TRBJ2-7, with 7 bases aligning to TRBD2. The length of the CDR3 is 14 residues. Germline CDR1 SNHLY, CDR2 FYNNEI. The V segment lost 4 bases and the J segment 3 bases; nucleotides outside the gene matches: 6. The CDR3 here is CASSGLADNYEQYF. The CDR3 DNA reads TGTGCCAGCAGTGGTCTAGCGGACAACTACGAGCAGTACTTC.

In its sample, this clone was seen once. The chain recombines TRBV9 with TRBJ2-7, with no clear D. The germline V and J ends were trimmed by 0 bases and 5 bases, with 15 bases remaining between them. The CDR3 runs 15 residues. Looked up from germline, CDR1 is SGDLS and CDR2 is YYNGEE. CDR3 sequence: CASSVGPLNLDEQYF. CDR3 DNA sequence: TGTGCCAGCAGCGTAGGTCCACTAAACCTGGACGAGCAGTACTTC.

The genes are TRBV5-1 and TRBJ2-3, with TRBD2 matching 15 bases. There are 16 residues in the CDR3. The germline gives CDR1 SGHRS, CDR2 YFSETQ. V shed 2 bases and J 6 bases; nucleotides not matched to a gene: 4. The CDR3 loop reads CASSFGLAGGPDTQYF. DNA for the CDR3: TGCGCCAGCAGCTTCGGACTAGCGGGGGGGCCGGATACGCAGTATTTT. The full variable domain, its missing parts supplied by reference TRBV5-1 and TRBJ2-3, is KAGVTQTPRYLIKTRGQQVTLSCSPISGHRSVSWYQQTPGQGLQFLFEYFSETQRNKGNFPGRFSGRQFSNSRSEMNVSTLELGDSALYLCASSFGLAGGPDTQYFGPGTRLTVL.

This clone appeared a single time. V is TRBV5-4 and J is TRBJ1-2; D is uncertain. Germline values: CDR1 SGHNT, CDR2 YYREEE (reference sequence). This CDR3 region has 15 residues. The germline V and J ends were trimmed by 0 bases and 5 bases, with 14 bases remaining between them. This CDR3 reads CASSLGVHAGYGYTF. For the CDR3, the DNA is TGTGCCAGCAGCTTGGGGGTCCATGCCGGGTATGGCTACACCTTC.

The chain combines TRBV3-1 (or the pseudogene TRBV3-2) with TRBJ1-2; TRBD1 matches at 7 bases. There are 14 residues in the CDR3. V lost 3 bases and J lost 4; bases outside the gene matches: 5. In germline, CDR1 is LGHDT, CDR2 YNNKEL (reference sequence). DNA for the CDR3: TGTGCCAGCAGCCAGCCCGGGACAGCCTATGGCTACACCTTC. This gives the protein CASSQPGTAYGYTF.

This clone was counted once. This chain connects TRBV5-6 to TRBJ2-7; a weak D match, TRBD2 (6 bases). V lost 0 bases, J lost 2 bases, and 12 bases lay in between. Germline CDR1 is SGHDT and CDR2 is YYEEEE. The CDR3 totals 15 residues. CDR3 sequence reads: CASSLGGIKAYEQYF. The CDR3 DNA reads TGTGCCAGCAGCTTGGGCGGGATTAAAGCCTACGAGCAGTACTTC.

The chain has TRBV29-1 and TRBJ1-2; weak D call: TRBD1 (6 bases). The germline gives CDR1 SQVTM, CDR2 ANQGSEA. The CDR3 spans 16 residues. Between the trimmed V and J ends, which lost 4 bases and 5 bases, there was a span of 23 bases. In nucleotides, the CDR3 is TGCAGCGTTGTCATTTACAGGGTCGAGTCATCGTATGGCTACACCTTC. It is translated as CSVVIYRVESSYGYTF.

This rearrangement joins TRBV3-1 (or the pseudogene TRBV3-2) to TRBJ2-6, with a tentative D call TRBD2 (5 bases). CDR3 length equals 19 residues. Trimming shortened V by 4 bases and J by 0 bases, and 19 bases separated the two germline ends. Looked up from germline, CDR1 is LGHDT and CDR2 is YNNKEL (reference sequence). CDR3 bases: TGTGCCAGCAGCCCGCAACCCCCGGGATACCCCTCTGGGGCCAACGTCCTGACTTTC. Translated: CASSPQPPGYPSGANVLTF.

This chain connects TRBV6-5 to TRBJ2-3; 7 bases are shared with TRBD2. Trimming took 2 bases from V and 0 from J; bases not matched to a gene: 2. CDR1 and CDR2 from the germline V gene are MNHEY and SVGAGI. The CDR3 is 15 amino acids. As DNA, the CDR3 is TGTGCCAGCAGTTACGGGGGGGGGAGCACAGATACGCAGTATTTT. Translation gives CASSYGGGSTDTQYF.

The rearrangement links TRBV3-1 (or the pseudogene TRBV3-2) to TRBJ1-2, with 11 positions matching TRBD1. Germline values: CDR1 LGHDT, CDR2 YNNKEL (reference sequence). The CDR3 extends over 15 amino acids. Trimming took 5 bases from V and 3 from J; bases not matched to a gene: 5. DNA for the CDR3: TGTGCCAGCAGCTTTGGACAGGGGGCCTACTATGGCTACACCTTC. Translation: CASSFGQGAYYGYTF.

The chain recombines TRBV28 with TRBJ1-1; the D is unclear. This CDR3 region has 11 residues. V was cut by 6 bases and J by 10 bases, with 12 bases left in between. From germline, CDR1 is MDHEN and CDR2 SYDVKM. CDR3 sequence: CASSRTASAFF. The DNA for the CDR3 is TGTGCCAGCAGCCGTACTGCCTCAGCTTTCTTT. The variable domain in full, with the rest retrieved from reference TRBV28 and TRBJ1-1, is DVKVTQSSRYLVKRTGEKVFLECVQDMDHENMFWYRQDPGLGLRLIYFSYDVKMKEKGDIPEGYSVSREKKERFSLILESASTNQTSMYLCASSRTASAFFGQGTRLTVV.

This chain's CDR3 is CASSPNSSGNTIYF. The CDR3 DNA is TGTGCCAGCAGTCCAAACAGCTCTGGAAACACCATATATTTT. J is TRBJ1-3 and V is TRBV6-6; D uncertain. The CDR3 runs 14 residues. The germline V gene encodes CDR1 MNHNY and CDR2 SVGAGI (reference sequence). V lost 5 bases and J lost 0, with 8 bases in between.

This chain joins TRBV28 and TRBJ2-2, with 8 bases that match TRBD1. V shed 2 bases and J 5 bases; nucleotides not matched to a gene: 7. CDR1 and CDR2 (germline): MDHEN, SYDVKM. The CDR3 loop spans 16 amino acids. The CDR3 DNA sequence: TGTGCCAGCAGTTTAGGGTTGAACAGGGGGACCGGGGAGCTGTTTTTT. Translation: CASSLGLNRGTGELFF.

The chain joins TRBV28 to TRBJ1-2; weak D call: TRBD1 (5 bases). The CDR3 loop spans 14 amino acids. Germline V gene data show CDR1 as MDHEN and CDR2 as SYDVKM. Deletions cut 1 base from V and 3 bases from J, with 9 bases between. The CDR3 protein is CASSLLDTDYGYTF. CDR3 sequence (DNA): TGTGCCAGCAGTTTATTGGACACCGACTATGGCTACACCTTC.

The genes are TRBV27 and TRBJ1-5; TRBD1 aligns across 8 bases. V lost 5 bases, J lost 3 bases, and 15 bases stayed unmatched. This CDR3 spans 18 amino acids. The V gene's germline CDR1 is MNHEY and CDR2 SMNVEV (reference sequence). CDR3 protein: CASSTSRPGQVYNQPQHF. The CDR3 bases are TGTGCCAGCAGTACCTCTCGCCCGGGACAGGTTTACAATCAGCCCCAGCATTTT.

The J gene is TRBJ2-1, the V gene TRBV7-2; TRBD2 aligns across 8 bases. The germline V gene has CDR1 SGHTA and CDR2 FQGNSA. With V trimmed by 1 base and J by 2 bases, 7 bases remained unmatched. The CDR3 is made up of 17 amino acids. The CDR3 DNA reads TGTGCCAGCAGCTTAGTTCGGGGGGGCCTCCCCTACAATGAGCAGTTCTTC. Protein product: CASSLVRGGLPYNEQFF.

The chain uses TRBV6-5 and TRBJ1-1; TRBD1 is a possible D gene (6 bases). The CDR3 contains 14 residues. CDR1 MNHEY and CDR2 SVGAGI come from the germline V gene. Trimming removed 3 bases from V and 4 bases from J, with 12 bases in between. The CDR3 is CASSYLQGATEAFF. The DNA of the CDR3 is TGTGCCAGCAGTTATCTACAGGGAGCCACTGAAGCTTTCTTT.

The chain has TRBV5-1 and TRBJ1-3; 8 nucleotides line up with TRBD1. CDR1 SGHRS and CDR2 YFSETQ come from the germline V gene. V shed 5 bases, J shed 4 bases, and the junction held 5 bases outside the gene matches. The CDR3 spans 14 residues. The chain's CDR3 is CASSSTGAGNTIYF. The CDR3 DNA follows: TGCGCCAGCAGTTCGACAGGGGCGGGAAACACCATATATTTT.

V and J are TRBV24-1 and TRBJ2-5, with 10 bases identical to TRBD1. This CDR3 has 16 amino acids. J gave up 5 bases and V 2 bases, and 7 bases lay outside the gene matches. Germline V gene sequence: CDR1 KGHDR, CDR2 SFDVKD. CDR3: CATSDSRTGGTETQYF. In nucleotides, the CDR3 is TGTGCCACCAGTGATTCCAGGACAGGGGGAACGGAGACCCAGTACTTC.

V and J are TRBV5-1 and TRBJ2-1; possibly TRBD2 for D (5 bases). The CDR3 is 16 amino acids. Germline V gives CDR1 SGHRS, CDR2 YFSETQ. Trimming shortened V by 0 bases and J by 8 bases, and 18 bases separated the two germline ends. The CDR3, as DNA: TGCGCCAGCAGCTTGGGGCACCAGGTAGCCGGGGATGAGCAGTTCTTC. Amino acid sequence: CASSLGHQVAGDEQFF.

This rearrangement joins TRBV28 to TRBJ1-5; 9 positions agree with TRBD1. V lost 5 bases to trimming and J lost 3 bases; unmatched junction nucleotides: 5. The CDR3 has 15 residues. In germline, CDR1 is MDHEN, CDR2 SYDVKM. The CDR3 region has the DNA TGTGCCAGCAGTCTGACAGGGGGGAACAATCAGCCCCAGCATTTT. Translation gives CASSLTGGNNQPQHF.

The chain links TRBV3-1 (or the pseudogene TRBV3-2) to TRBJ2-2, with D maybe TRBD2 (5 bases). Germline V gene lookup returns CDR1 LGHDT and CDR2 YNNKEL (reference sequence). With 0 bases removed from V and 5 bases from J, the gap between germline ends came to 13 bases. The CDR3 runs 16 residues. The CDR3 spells CASSQDRSWTTGELFF. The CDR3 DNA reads TGTGCCAGCAGCCAAGATAGGTCATGGACTACCGGGGAGCTGTTTTTT.

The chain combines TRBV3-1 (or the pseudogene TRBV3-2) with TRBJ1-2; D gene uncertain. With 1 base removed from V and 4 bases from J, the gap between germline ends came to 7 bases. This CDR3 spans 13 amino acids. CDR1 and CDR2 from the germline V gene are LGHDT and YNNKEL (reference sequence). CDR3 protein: CASSQVAGYGYTF. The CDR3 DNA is TGTGCCAGCAGCCAAGTGGCGGGCTATGGCTACACCTTC.